This T cell receptor beta chain was obtained from a study of CD8 T cells in Susac syndrome. RNA, at about 0.5 to 1 ug, was reverse transcribed with random hexamers. An immunoSEQ multiplex PCR generated amplified TCR beta CDR3 products spanning 54 Vbeta and 13 Jbeta. MiXCR, run by TCRdb on the immunoSEQ multiplex PCR reads, gives a single entry per CDR3 protein. The sample has over 300,000 distinct CDR3 sequences; 92% are singletons. The multiple sclerosis controls comprised treatment-naive patients whose relapsing-remitting disease was stable or active. The TEMRA cells underwent FACS enrichment, while the CD8+ and CD4+ T cells underwent negative isolation. In this sample, this clonotype turned up once. Germline-derived CDR1 and CDR2 are MNHEY and SVGAGI. Trimming pared 3 bases from V and 7 bases from J, leaving 15 bases between. The CDR3 covers 14 residues.

Sample: CD4+ T cells from PBMCs. The sequence was obtained from a human donor with multiple sclerosis. V usage is TRBV6-5 and J usage is TRBJ2-5, with D maybe TRBD1 (7 bases). The CDR3 bases are TGTGCCAGCAGTTATTCCAGGGGGGTACGGACCCAGTACTTC. This encodes CASSYSRGVRTQYF.